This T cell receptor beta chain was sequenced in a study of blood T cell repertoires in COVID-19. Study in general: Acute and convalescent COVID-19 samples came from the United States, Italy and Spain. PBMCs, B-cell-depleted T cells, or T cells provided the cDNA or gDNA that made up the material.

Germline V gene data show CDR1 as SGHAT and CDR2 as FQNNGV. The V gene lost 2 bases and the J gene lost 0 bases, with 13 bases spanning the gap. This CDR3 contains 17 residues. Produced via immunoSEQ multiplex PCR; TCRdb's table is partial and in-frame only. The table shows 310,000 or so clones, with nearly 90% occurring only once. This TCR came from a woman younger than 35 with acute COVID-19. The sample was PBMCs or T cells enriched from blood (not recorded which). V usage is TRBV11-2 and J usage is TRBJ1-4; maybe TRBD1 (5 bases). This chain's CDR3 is CASSLQGGTATNEKLFF. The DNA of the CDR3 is TGTGCCAGCAGCTTACAGGGAGGGACTGCAACTAATGAAAAACTGTTTTTT.